Listed here are 19 T cell receptor beta chains from one sample, sequenced in a study of blood T cell repertoires in COVID-19. The assay was immunoSEQ multiplex PCR, and TCRdb's table has in-frame clones only and misses some. The sample lists about 410,000 clones, 70% to 90% occurring once. The sequencing sample was made of peripheral blood. The receptors were gathered from a woman aged 40 to 50 with COVID-19, enrolled during active disease.

The chain recombines TRBV5-1 with TRBJ2-1, with 16 bases lining up with TRBD2. Per the germline V gene, CDR1 is SGHRS and CDR2 is YFSETQ. The CDR3 runs to 18 residues. The V gene end was trimmed by 4 bases and the J gene end by 8 bases; junction bases not matched to a gene: 12. CDR3 loop: CASSRRPGTSGGAYEQFF. DNA of the CDR3: TGCGCCAGCAGCCGGCGTCCCGGGACTAGCGGGGGGGCTTATGAGCAGTTCTTC. The entire variable domain, with the rest obtained from reference TRBV5-1 and TRBJ2-1, is as follows: KAGVTQTPRYLIKTRGQQVTLSCSPISGHRSVSWYQQTPGQGLQFLFEYFSETQRNKGNFPGRFSGRQFSNSRSEMNVSTLELGDSALYLCASSRRPGTSGGAYEQFFGPGTRLTVL.

This clone appeared a single time. The chain couples TRBV6-2 or TRBV6-3 to TRBJ1-1, with TRBD1 identical over 9 bases. In germline, CDR1 is MNHEY, CDR2 SVGEGT. Trimming removed 5 bases from V and 7 bases from J; junction bases left unmatched: 2. The CDR3 covers 12 residues. The chain's CDR3 is CASSPDRGEAFF. Here the CDR3 DNA reads TGTGCCAGCAGTCCGGACAGGGGTGAAGCTTTCTTT.

This rearrangement joins TRBV28 to TRBJ1-1; the D gene is possibly TRBD1 (6 bases). The V gene's germline CDR1 is MDHEN and CDR2 SYDVKM. Deletions cut 5 bases from V and 1 base from J, with 8 bases between. This CDR3 contains 13 residues. The CDR3: CASSGTQNTEAFF. For the CDR3, the DNA is TGTGCCAGCAGTGGGACACAGAACACTGAAGCTTTCTTT.

This chain links TRBV7-8 with TRBJ1-5; D is possibly TRBD1 (6 bases). V lost 0 bases and J 7 bases, leaving 10 bases between the germline ends. The germline V gene has CDR1 SGHVS and CDR2 FQNEAQ. The CDR3 spans 14 residues. The CDR3 region is CASSLANGGQPQHF. The CDR3 bases are TGTGCCAGCAGCTTAGCGAATGGGGGCCAGCCCCAGCATTTT.

This rearrangement joins TRBV10-3 to TRBJ2-1, with TRBD2 identical over 9 bases. Germline-derived CDR1 and CDR2 are ENHRY and SYGVKD. J gave up 7 bases and V 6 bases, and 7 bases lay outside the gene matches. The CDR3 spans 14 residues. Here the CDR3 DNA reads TGTGCCATCAGGGGCGGCGGGGGGGCAAATGAGCAGTTCTTC. This gives the protein CAIRGGGGANEQFF.

This sequence joins TRBV7-8 and TRBJ1-5, with 8 bases aligning to TRBD1. The germline V gene has CDR1 SGHVS and CDR2 FQNEAQ. The V gene end was trimmed by 5 bases and the J gene end by 1 base; junction bases not matched to a gene: 16. CDR3 size: 19 residues. The CDR3 reads CASSTGQGMGYGSNQPQHF. As DNA, the CDR3 is TGTGCCAGCAGCACAGGACAGGGAATGGGCTATGGGAGCAATCAGCCCCAGCATTTT.

V gene TRBV28 combines with J gene TRBJ2-7; unclear D gene. With 1 base removed from V and 7 bases from J, the gap between germline ends came to 8 bases. This CDR3 contains 12 residues. From germline, CDR1 is MDHEN and CDR2 SYDVKM. CDR3 sequence reads: CASSLSLREQYF. The CDR3 DNA sequence: TGTGCCAGCAGTTTATCCCTAAGAGAGCAGTACTTC.

This chain joins TRBV5-5 and TRBJ2-1, with TRBD1 matching over 7 bases. Germline lookup yields CDR1 SGHKS and CDR2 YYEKEE (reference sequence). V lost 0 bases to trimming and J lost 2 bases; unmatched junction nucleotides: 5. The CDR3 runs to 16 residues. In DNA, the CDR3 is TGTGCCAGCAGCTTGGCAGGGACAGCTACCTACAATGAGCAGTTCTTC. It specifies CASSLAGTATYNEQFF.

The J gene is TRBJ2-5, the V gene TRBV5-1; D is perhaps TRBD2 (7 bases). V was shortened by 0 bases and J by 2 bases, with 14 bases between the two germline ends. CDR1 SGHRS and CDR2 YFSETQ come from the germline V gene. The CDR3 loop spans 16 amino acids. The DNA of the CDR3 is TGCGCCAGCAGCTTGGGAGGGGGGGACCAACAAGAGACCCAGTACTTC. Amino acid sequence: CASSLGGGDQQETQYF.

The chain carries TRBV27 and TRBJ1-2; unclear D gene. The V and J ends lost 6 bases and 0 bases respectively, with 11 bases between them. The CDR3 is 14 residues long. CDR1 is MNHEY, CDR2 SMNVEV, per germline (reference sequence). CDR3 protein: CASSSGIANYGYTF. The CDR3 DNA reads TGTGCCAGCAGCTCGGGGATAGCTAACTATGGCTACACCTTC.

The chain is built from TRBV3-1 (or the pseudogene TRBV3-2) and TRBJ2-7, with 9 nucleotides matching TRBD2. Unmatched junction bases numbered 3, after V lost 1 base and J lost 2 bases. The CDR3 has 15 amino acids. Germline V gene data show CDR1 as LGHDT and CDR2 as YNNKEL (reference sequence). DNA of the CDR3: TGTGCCAGCAGCCAAGGGGCGGGGGGGGCCTACGAGCAGTACTTC. Residues: CASSQGAGGAYEQYF.

This rearrangement joins TRBV20-1 to TRBJ1-4; no firm D call. The CDR3 has 11 residues. Germline CDR1 is DFQATT and CDR2 is SNEGSKA (reference sequence). Trimming shortened V by 2 bases and J by 8 bases, and 6 bases separated the two germline ends. The CDR3 loop is CSARLSEKLFF. Written as DNA, the CDR3 is TGCAGTGCTAGATTATCCGAAAAACTGTTTTTT.

The chain is built from TRBV4-3 and TRBJ1-2, with D possibly matching TRBD1 (6 bases). There are 12 residues in the CDR3. The ends were cut back, 4 bases at V and 7 bases at J, with 10 bases in the middle. From germline, CDR1 is LGHNA and CDR2 YSLEER. CDR3 bases: TGCGCCAGCAGCCGTGGGGGCCTTGGCTACACCTTC. It codes for CASSRGGLGYTF.

The J gene is TRBJ2-3, the V gene TRBV18; 7 bases match TRBD2. Germline lookup yields CDR1 KGHSH and CDR2 LQKENI. This CDR3 is built from 17 residues. V gave up 3 bases and J gave up 0 bases; unmatched junction bases: 9. The CDR3 protein is CASSPITTSRSTDTQYF. The CDR3 DNA reads as TGTGCCAGCTCACCCATTACGACTAGCAGGAGCACAGATACGCAGTATTTT.

The gene calls are TRBV30 and TRBJ1-1; D remains unclear. Between the trimmed V and J ends, which lost 4 bases and 0 bases, there was a span of 15 bases. This CDR3 has 15 residues. Germline-derived CDR1 and CDR2 are GTSNPN and SVGIG (reference sequence). CDR3 residues: CAWISGKSMNTEAFF. DNA of the CDR3: TGTGCCTGGATATCCGGGAAGTCCATGAACACTGAAGCTTTCTTT.

The genes are TRBV4-3 and TRBJ1-5; TRBD1 matches at 11 bases. The length of the CDR3 is 16 residues. V gave up 3 bases and J gave up 6 bases; unmatched junction bases: 7. Germline values: CDR1 LGHNA, CDR2 YSLEER. The CDR3 reads CASSQDPGTGGQPQHF. CDR3 nucleotides: TGCGCCAGCAGCCAGGACCCCGGGACAGGGGGTCAGCCCCAGCATTTT.

The chain employs TRBV4-1 and TRBJ1-5, with TRBD1 identical over 8 bases. This CDR3 has 13 residues. Trimming cost V 3 bases and J 7 bases; bases outside gene matches: 2. Germline V CDR1 and CDR2: MGHRA, YSYEKL. In DNA form, the CDR3 reads TGCGCCAGCAGCCAGACAGGGGTACAGCCCCAGCATTTT. Translating it yields CASSQTGVQPQHF.

The genes are TRBV6-2 or TRBV6-3 and TRBJ2-2, with 10 bases aligning to TRBD2. In germline, CDR1 is MNHEY, CDR2 SVGEGT. The J segment lost 5 bases and the V segment lost 4 bases, leaving 4 bases of the junction unmatched. CDR3 length: 15 amino acids. The CDR3 nucleotides read TGTGCCAGCAGTTTAGGGACTAGCGATACCGGGGAGCTGTTTTTT. The encoded protein is CASSLGTSDTGELFF.

This clone was counted between two and nine times. V and J are TRBV12-5 and TRBJ1-5; 7 bases are shared with TRBD1. Germline CDR1 is LGHNT and CDR2 is FRNRAP. The CDR3 is 18 residues long. After removal of 2 bases from V and 4 bases from J, the junction contained 14 bases not matched to a gene. This chain's CDR3 is CASGLHRDRERNNQPQHF. DNA for the CDR3: TGTGCTAGTGGTTTGCACCGCGACAGGGAACGGAATAATCAGCCCCAGCATTTT. The variable domain in full, completed from reference TRBV12-5 and TRBJ1-5, reads DARVTQTPRHKVTEMGQEVTMRCQPILGHNTVFWYRQTMMQGLELLAYFRNRAPLDDSGMPKDRFSAEMPDATLATLKIQPSEPRDSAVYFCASGLHRDRERNNQPQHFGDGTRLSIL.